The table lists the clone carrying this T cell receptor (beta chain) with many counts. The CDR3 runs 13 residues. V gave up 0 bases and J gave up 6 bases, with 11 bases separating them. Germline assignment: CDR1 SQVTM and CDR2 ANQGSEA. This sample stems from a study of T-cell memory formation after mild COVID-19. Study-wide background: In these data, TCR clusters were largely donor specific.

TCRdb re-called the 5' RACE reads with MiXCR, one entry per CDR3 protein. The table has 250,000 to 350,000 distinct CDR3 sequences, around 15% seen once. The TCR sequence derives from a man between 18 and 35 years old who had mild COVID-19 (a few samples of this study predate the infection). Cell type and time point are not known. The V and J genes are TRBV29-1 and TRBJ1-1; a possible D gene is TRBD1 (5 bases). Sequenced: PBMCs or a T cell subset sorted from them (not recorded which). The CDR3, as DNA: TGCAGCGTTGAAGACTACAGGAGCGCTGAAGCTTTCTTT. Translating gives CSVEDYRSAEAFF.